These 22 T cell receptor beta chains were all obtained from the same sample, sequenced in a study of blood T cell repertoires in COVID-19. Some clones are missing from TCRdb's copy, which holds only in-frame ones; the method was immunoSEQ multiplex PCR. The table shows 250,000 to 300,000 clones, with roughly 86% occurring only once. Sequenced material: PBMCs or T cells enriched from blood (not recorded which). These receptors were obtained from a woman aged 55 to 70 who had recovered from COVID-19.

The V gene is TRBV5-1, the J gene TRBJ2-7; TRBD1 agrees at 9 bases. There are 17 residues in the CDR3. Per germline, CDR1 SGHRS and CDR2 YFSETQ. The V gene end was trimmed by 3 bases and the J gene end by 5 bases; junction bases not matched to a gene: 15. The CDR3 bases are TGCGCCAGCAGCTCGGGGGTCGCCGGGACAGGGCTCGACGAGCAGTACTTC. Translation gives CASSSGVAGTGLDEQYF.

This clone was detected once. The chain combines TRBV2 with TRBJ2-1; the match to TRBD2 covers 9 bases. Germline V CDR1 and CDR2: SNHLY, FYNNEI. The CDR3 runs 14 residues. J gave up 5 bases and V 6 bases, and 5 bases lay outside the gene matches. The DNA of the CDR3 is TGTGCCAGCAGCGCCGGGACTAGCAACAATGAGCAGTTCTTC. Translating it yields CASSAGTSNNEQFF.

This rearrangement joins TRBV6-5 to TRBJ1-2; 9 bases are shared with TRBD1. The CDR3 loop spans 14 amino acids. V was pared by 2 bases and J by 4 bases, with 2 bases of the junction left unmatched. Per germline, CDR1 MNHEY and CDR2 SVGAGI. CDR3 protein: CASSYQDRGYGYTF. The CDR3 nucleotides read TGTGCCAGCAGTTACCAGGACAGGGGCTATGGCTACACCTTC.

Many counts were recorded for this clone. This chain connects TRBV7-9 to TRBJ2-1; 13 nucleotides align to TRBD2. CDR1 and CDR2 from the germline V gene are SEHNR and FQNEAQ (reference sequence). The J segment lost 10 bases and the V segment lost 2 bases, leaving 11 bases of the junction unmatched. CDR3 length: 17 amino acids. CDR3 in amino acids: CASSLSLGTSGEVEQFF. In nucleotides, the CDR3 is TGTGCCAGCAGCTTAAGTCTCGGGACTAGCGGGGAGGTGGAGCAGTTCTTC. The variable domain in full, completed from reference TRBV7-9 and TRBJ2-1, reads DTGVSQNPRHKITKRGQNVTFRCDPISEHNRLYWYRQTLGQGPEFLTYFQNEAQLEKSRLLSDRFSAERPKGSFSTLEIQRTEQGDSAMYLCASSLSLGTSGEVEQFFGPGTRLTVL.

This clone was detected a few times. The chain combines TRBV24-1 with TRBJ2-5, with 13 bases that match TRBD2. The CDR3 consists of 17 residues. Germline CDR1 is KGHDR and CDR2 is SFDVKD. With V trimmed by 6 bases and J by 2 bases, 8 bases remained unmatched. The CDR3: CATSKLAGGKGQETQYF. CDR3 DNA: TGTGCCACCAGTAAACTAGCGGGGGGGAAGGGGCAAGAGACCCAGTACTTC.

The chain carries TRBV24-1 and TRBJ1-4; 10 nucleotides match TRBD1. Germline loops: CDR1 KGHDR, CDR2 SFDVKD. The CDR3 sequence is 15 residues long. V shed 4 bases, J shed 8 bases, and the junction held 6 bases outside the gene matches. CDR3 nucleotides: TGTGCCACCAGTGAAGGGACAGGGGAGGCGGAAAAACTGTTTTTT. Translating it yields CATSEGTGEAEKLFF.

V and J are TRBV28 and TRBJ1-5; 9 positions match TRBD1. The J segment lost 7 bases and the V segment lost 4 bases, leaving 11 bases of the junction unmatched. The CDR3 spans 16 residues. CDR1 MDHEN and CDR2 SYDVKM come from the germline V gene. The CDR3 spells CASSSHPGQGRQPQHF. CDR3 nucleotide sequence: TGTGCCAGCAGTTCACACCCGGGACAGGGACGCCAGCCCCAGCATTTT.

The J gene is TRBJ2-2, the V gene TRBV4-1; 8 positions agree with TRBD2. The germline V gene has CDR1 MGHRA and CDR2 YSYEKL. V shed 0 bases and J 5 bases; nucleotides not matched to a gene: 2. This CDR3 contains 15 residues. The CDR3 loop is CASSQDRGGTGELFF. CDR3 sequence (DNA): TGCGCCAGCAGCCAAGATCGGGGGGGAACCGGGGAGCTGTTTTTT.

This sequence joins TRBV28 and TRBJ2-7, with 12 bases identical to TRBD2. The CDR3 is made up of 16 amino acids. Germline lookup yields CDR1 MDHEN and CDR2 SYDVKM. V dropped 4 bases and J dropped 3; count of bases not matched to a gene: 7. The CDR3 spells CASSSSGTSGFYEQYF. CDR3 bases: TGTGCCAGCAGTTCCTCCGGGACTAGCGGGTTCTACGAGCAGTACTTC.

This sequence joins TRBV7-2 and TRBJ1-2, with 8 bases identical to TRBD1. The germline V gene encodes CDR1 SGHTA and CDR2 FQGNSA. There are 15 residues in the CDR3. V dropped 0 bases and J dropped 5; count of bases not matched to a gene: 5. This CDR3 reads CASSLAQGGFYGYTF. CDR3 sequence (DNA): TGTGCCAGCAGCTTAGCACAGGGGGGCTTTTATGGCTACACCTTC.

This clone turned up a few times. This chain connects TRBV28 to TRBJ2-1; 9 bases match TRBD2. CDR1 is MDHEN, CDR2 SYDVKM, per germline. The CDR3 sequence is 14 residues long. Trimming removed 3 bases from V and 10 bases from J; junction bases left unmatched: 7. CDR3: CASSFRGGAREQFF. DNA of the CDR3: TGTGCCAGCAGTTTCCGCGGGGGGGCTCGCGAGCAGTTCTTC.

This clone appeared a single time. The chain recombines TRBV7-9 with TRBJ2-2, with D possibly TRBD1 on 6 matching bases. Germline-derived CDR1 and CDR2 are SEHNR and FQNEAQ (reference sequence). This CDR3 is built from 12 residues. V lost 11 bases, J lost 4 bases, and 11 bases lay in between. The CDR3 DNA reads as TGTGCCGTAACGACAGGCACCGGGGAGCTGTTTTTT. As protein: CAVTTGTGELFF.

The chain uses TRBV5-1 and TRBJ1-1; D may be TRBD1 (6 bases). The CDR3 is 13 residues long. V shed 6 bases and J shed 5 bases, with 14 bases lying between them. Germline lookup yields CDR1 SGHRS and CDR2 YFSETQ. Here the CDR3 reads CASTQGLGTEAFF. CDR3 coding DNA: TGCGCCAGCACCCAGGGGTTAGGGACTGAAGCTTTCTTT.

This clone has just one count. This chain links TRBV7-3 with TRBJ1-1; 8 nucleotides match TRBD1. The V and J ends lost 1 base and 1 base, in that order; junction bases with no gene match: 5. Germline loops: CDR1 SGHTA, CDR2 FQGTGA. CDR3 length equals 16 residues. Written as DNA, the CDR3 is TGTGCCAGCAGCTTAAGGGCAGGGGGCCGGAACACTGAAGCTTTCTTT. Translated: CASSLRAGGRNTEAFF.

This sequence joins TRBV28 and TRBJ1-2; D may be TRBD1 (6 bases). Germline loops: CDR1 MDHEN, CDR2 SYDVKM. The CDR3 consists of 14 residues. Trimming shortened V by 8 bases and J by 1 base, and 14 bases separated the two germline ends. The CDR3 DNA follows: TGTGCCAGCGGCGGGCCAGGGGTTAACTATGGCTACACCTTC. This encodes CASGGPGVNYGYTF.

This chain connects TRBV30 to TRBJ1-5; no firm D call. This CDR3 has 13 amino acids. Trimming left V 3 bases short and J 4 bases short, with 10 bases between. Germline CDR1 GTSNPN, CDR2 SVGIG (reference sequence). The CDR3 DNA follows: TGTGCCTGGAGACTGGGGAGGAATCAGCCCCAGCATTTT. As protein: CAWRLGRNQPQHF. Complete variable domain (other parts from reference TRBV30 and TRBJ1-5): SQTIHQWPATLVQPVGSPLSLECTVEGTSNPNLYWYRQAAGRGLQLLFYSVGIGQISSEVPQNLSASRPQDRQFILSSKKLLLSDSGFYLCAWRLGRNQPQHFGDGTRLSIL.

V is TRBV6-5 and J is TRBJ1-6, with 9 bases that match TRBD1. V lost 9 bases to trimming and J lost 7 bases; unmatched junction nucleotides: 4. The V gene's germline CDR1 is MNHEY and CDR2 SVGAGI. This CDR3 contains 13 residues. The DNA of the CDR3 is TGTGCCAGTAAGGGACAGGGAAATTCACCCCTCCACTTT. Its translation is CASKGQGNSPLHF.

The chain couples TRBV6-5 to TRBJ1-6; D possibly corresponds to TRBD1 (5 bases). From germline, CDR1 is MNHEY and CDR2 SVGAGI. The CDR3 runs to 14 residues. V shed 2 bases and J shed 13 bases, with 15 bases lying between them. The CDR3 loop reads CASSYVRVRAPLHF. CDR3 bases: TGTGCCAGCAGTTACGTCAGGGTTCGGGCCCCCCTCCACTTT.

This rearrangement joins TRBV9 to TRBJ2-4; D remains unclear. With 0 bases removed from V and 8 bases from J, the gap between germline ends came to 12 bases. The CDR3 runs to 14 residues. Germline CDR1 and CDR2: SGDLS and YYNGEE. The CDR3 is CASSVGVLADIQYF. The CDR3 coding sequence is TGTGCCAGCAGCGTAGGGGTTTTGGCGGACATTCAGTACTTC.

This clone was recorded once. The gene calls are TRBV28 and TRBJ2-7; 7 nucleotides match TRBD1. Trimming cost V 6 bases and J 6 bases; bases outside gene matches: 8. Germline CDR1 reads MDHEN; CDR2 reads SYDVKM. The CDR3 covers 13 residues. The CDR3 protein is CASSRQGSIEQYF. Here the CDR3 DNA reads TGTGCCAGCAGCCGACAGGGATCAATCGAGCAGTACTTC. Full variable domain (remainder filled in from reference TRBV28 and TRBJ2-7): DVKVTQSSRYLVKRTGEKVFLECVQDMDHENMFWYRQDPGLGLRLIYFSYDVKMKEKGDIPEGYSVSREKKERFSLILESASTNQTSMYLCASSRQGSIEQYFGPGTRLTVT.

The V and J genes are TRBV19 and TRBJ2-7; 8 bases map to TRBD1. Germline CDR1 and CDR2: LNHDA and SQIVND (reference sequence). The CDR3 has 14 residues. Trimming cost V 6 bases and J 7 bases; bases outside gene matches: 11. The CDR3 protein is CASSQGTGGVEQYF. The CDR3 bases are TGTGCCAGTAGCCAGGGGACAGGAGGGGTAGAGCAGTACTTC.

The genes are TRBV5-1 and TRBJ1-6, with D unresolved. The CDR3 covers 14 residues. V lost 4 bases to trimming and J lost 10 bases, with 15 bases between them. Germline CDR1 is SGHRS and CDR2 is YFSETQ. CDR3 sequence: CASSPRGEGSPLHF. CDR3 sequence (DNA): TGCGCCAGCAGCCCCCGCGGGGAAGGGTCACCCCTCCACTTT.